The present TCR beta chain was sequenced within a study of shared clonotypes between healthy human individuals. This table comes from immunoSEQ multiplex PCR, and its TCRdb copy is limited to in-frame clones, with some not included. Of about 2.4 million clones listed, around nine tenths are singletons. Trimming took off 5 bases at V and 3 bases at J, with 18 bases between the two ends. This CDR3 comprises 16 residues. Germline assignment: CDR1 SEHNR and CDR2 FQNEAQ (reference sequence). The clonotype comes from a man between 18 and 29 years old in good health. The material sequenced was naive CD4+ T cells sorted from blood. The subset denotes: CD45RA+ positively selected. This chain joins TRBV7-9 and TRBJ2-3; D remains ambiguous. This CDR3 is CASSVYVPLGTDTQYF. The CDR3 nucleotides read TGTGCCAGCAGCGTTTATGTCCCCCTCGGGACAGATACGCAGTATTTT. Full variable domain (missing parts from reference TRBV7-9 and TRBJ2-3): DTGVSQNPRHKITKRGQNVTFRCDPISEHNRLYWYRQTLGQGPEFLTYFQNEAQLEKSRLLSDRFSAERPKGSFSTLEIQRTEQGDSAMYLCASSVYVPLGTDTQYFGPGTRLTVL.